The 25 T cell receptor beta chains given below trace back to one sample, sequenced in a study of chemoradiotherapy in HPV16-positive cancers. Sequencing used immunoSEQ multiplex PCR; TCRdb keeps in-frame clones, though not all of them. The sample shows under 15,000 clones, 75% of them seen only once. This specimen was acquired from a patient who underwent chemoradiotherapy. These receptors were taken from a human donor with HPV-associated anogenital cancer.

CDR3 protein: CASSPRDRPTQPQHF. In DNA form, the CDR3 reads TGTGCCAGTAGTCCCCGGGACAGGCCTACTCAGCCCCAGCATTTT. The V gene is TRBV19, the J gene TRBJ1-5; 8 positions agree with TRBD1. The CDR3 covers 15 residues. The J segment lost 6 bases and the V segment lost 5 bases, leaving 9 bases of the junction unmatched. Germline CDR1 reads LNHDA; CDR2 reads SQIVND (reference sequence).

The V and J genes are TRBV7-9 and TRBJ1-2; weak D call: TRBD1 (5 bases). The V and J ends lost 5 bases and 6 bases respectively, with 22 bases between them. The CDR3 sequence is 16 residues long. From germline, CDR1 is SEHNR and CDR2 FQNEAQ (reference sequence). Here the CDR3 reads CASSNFRGGVGDGYTF. Here the CDR3 DNA reads TGTGCCAGCAGCAATTTTAGGGGAGGTGTCGGGGATGGCTACACCTTC.

The chain is built from TRBV6-5 and TRBJ2-3, with TRBD2 matching over 10 bases. CDR1 MNHEY and CDR2 SVGAGI come from the germline V gene. This CDR3 has 15 amino acids. With 7 bases clipped from V and 3 bases from J, the junction kept 7 bases outside the gene matches. The CDR3: CASKVAGGKTDTQYF. CDR3 DNA: TGTGCCAGCAAAGTAGCGGGAGGTAAAACAGATACGCAGTATTTT.

V is TRBV5-6 and J is TRBJ2-7; D gene uncertain. Between the trimmed V and J ends, which lost 4 bases and 2 bases, there was a span of 10 bases. This CDR3 has 13 residues. Germline V gene data show CDR1 as SGHDT and CDR2 as YYEEEE. CDR3 protein: CASSAGRTYEQYF. In DNA, the CDR3 is TGTGCCAGCAGCGCTGGCAGGACCTACGAGCAGTACTTC. Supplemented by reference TRBV5-6 and TRBJ2-7, the full variable domain reads DAGVTQSPTHLIKTRGQQVTLRCSPKSGHDTVSWYQQALGQGPQFIFQYYEEEERQRGNFPDRFSGHQFPNYSSELNVNALLLGDSALYLCASSAGRTYEQYFGPGTRLTVT.

In this sample, this clone turned up a few times. The rearrangement uses TRBV5-4 and TRBJ1-1; D remains unclear. Germline V lookup: CDR1 SGHNT, CDR2 YYREEE (reference sequence). The germline V and J ends were trimmed by 0 bases and 6 bases, with 15 bases remaining between them. The CDR3 covers 15 residues. CDR3 DNA: TGTGCCAGCAGCTTGGCCGAAGGACGTGGGTCTGAAGCTTTCTTT. This codes for CASSLAEGRGSEAFF.

The chain links TRBV4-2 to TRBJ2-1, with 9 bases that match TRBD1. Germline CDR1 and CDR2: LGHNA and YNFKEQ. This CDR3 is 15 amino acids long. The V and J ends lost 0 bases and 3 bases, in that order; junction bases with no gene match: 0. CDR3: CASSQETGGYNEQFF. The CDR3 DNA reads TGTGCCAGCAGCCAAGAGACAGGGGGCTACAATGAGCAGTTCTTC.

This clone occurred a few times. Other DNA sequences in the sample encode the same CDR3. The chain couples TRBV2 to TRBJ1-5, with a weak D call TRBD1 (6 bases). V lost 1 base and J 7 bases, leaving 11 bases between the germline ends. Germline loops: CDR1 SNHLY, CDR2 FYNNEI. The length of the CDR3 is 14 residues. The chain's CDR3 is CASSEGPGAQPQHF. The CDR3 DNA reads TGTGCCAGCAGTGAAGGCCCGGGGGCACAGCCCCAGCATTTT.

This clone was seen a few times. The V and J genes are TRBV28 and TRBJ2-1; D is undetermined. V was trimmed by 3 bases and J by 6 bases, leaving 6 bases between them. Germline V gene data show CDR1 as MDHEN and CDR2 as SYDVKM. The CDR3 length is 12 residues. This CDR3 is CASSFQTNEQFF. The DNA of the CDR3 is TGTGCCAGCAGTTTCCAGACCAATGAGCAGTTCTTC.

The V call is TRBV5-1, the J call TRBJ2-1, with 12 bases lining up with TRBD1. The CDR3 extends over 16 amino acids. Trimming cost V 4 bases and J 6 bases; bases outside gene matches: 8. CDR1 is SGHRS, CDR2 YFSETQ, per germline. This chain's CDR3 is CASSLEGTGGFNEQFF. CDR3 DNA sequence: TGCGCCAGCAGCCTGGAAGGGACAGGGGGCTTCAATGAGCAGTTCTTC.

The gene calls are TRBV28 and TRBJ2-7; TRBD2 is a possible D gene (6 bases). The CDR3 loop spans 13 amino acids. Germline lookup yields CDR1 MDHEN and CDR2 SYDVKM. V was shortened by 2 bases and J by 4 bases, with 9 bases between the two germline ends. CDR3 region: CASSLGTLYEQYF. The CDR3 DNA reads TGTGCCAGCAGTTTAGGGACTCTTTACGAGCAGTACTTC.

The J gene is TRBJ1-1, the V gene TRBV10-3; D ambiguous. Germline loops: CDR1 ENHRY, CDR2 SYGVKD. Trimming removed 2 bases at V and 1 base at J, with 20 bases between. This CDR3 is 18 amino acids long. The CDR3 loop reads CAISEDMTASQKNTEAFF. The CDR3 bases are TGTGCCATCAGTGAGGACATGACCGCGTCACAAAAGAACACTGAAGCTTTCTTT.

J is TRBJ2-7 and V is TRBV4-1; TRBD1 aligns across 7 bases. The CDR3 sequence is 16 residues long. Trimming cost V 1 base and J 2 bases; bases outside gene matches: 8. From germline, CDR1 is MGHRA and CDR2 YSYEKL. The CDR3, as DNA: TGCGCCAGCAGCCAAGCTGAGGGCAGGGGGACCTACGAGCAGTACTTC. It is translated as CASSQAEGRGTYEQYF.

V and J are TRBV4-2 and TRBJ2-7; D is unresolved. Germline V gene data show CDR1 as LGHNA and CDR2 as YNFKEQ. The CDR3 sequence is 15 residues long. Trimming left V 0 bases short and J 2 bases short, with 11 bases between. CDR3 loop: CASSQDPGATYEQYF. CDR3 DNA: TGTGCCAGCAGCCAAGATCCTGGTGCCACCTACGAGCAGTACTTC.

The CDR3 sequence is CASSQGRGSGNTIYF. In nucleotides, the CDR3 is TGTGCCAGCAGCCAAGGACGTGGGTCTGGAAACACCATATATTTT. The chain couples TRBV4-2 to TRBJ1-3; D gene uncertain. Trimming stripped 1 base from V and 1 base from J, with 8 bases between. The CDR3 extends over 15 amino acids. Germline V gene data show CDR1 as LGHNA and CDR2 as YNFKEQ.

The V and J genes are TRBV7-3 and TRBJ1-1; D unresolved. Germline V gene lookup returns CDR1 SGHTA and CDR2 FQGTGA. V was pared by 5 bases and J by 3 bases, with 13 bases between. The CDR3 runs to 14 residues. For the CDR3, the DNA is TGTGCCAGCAGCCCATCGGACTTATACACTGAAGCTTTCTTT. It specifies CASSPSDLYTEAFF. Drawing the rest from reference TRBV7-3 and TRBJ1-1, the complete variable domain is GAGVSQTPSNKVTEKGKYVELRCDPISGHTALYWYRQSLGQGPEFLIYFQGTGAADDSGLPNDRFFAVRPEGSVSTLKIQRTERGDSAVYLCASSPSDLYTEAFFGQGTRLTVV.

By sample fraction, this clone is medium-sized. This chain uses TRBV30 with TRBJ1-2; D might be TRBD1 (6 bases). V was trimmed by 3 bases and J by 3 bases, leaving 14 bases between them. The CDR3 runs to 14 residues. Germline V gene data show CDR1 as GTSNPN and CDR2 as SVGIG (reference sequence). CDR3 sequence: CAWSFRGGDYGYTF. In nucleotides, the CDR3 is TGTGCCTGGAGCTTCAGGGGAGGTGACTATGGCTACACCTTC.

The rearrangement links TRBV7-9 to TRBJ2-2, with 7 bases aligning to TRBD1. This CDR3 spans 15 amino acids. Germline loops: CDR1 SEHNR, CDR2 FQNEAQ (reference sequence). Trimming at V came to 5 bases and at J to 0 bases, leaving 3 bases not matched to a gene. The DNA for the CDR3 is TGTGCCAGCAGCGGACAGGAATCGAACACCGGGGAGCTGTTTTTT. Translated, it gives CASSGQESNTGELFF.

V is TRBV28 and J is TRBJ1-2, with no clear D. Per the germline V gene, CDR1 is MDHEN and CDR2 is SYDVKM. CDR3 length equals 15 residues. Trimming took 9 bases from V and 6 from J, leaving 23 bases between them. CDR3 residues: CASVGEGGVPNGYTF. CDR3 coding DNA: TGTGCCAGTGTCGGGGAGGGAGGAGTTCCAAATGGCTACACCTTC.

The genes are TRBV2 and TRBJ1-5; D is possibly TRBD1 (6 bases). V lost 6 bases and J 5 bases, leaving 11 bases between the germline ends. This CDR3 spans 13 amino acids. Germline lookup yields CDR1 SNHLY and CDR2 FYNNEI. CDR3 amino acids: CASSRTVDQPQHF. The CDR3 DNA follows: TGTGCCAGCAGCCGGACAGTAGATCAGCCCCAGCATTTT. The full variable domain, completed using reference TRBV2 and TRBJ1-5, is EPEVTQTPSHQVTQMGQEVILRCVPISNHLYFYWYRQILGQKVEFLVSFYNNEISEKSEIFDDQFSVERPDGSNFTLKIRSTKLEDSAMYFCASSRTVDQPQHFGDGTRLSIL.

The rearrangement links TRBV4-1 to TRBJ2-7; D gene uncertain. The CDR3 sequence is 14 residues long. Deletions cut 0 bases from V and 1 base from J, with 7 bases between. Germline V gene lookup returns CDR1 MGHRA and CDR2 YSYEKL. The CDR3 coding sequence is TGCGCCAGCAGCCAAGAGGACGTATCCTACGAGCAGTACTTC. This encodes CASSQEDVSYEQYF.

The chain links TRBV2 to TRBJ2-7; 14 bases fit TRBD2. Germline CDR1 and CDR2: SNHLY and FYNNEI. J was trimmed by 4 bases and V by 5 bases; bases with no gene match: 4. The CDR3 contains 15 residues. The CDR3 spells CASSLGLAGAYEQYF. CDR3 nucleotides: TGTGCCAGCAGTTTGGGACTAGCGGGGGCTTACGAGCAGTACTTC.

This clone counts as medium-sized (0.01 to 0.1%). V and J are TRBV6-1 and TRBJ2-1; the D is unclear. The CDR3 runs 13 residues. CDR1 and CDR2 from the germline V gene are MNHNS and SASEGT. Trimming took 6 bases from V and 6 from J, leaving 12 bases between them. The CDR3 reads CASSPDEVNEQFF. The CDR3 DNA is TGTGCCAGCAGCCCCGACGAAGTCAATGAGCAGTTCTTC.

This clone was detected once. CDR3 protein: CASSQPSGSIYNEQFF. CDR3 nucleotide sequence: TGCGCCAGCAGCCAACCGAGCGGGAGTATCTACAATGAGCAGTTCTTC. The rearrangement links TRBV4-1 to TRBJ2-1; 8 bases line up with TRBD2. This CDR3 has 16 residues. The trim removed 2 bases at V and 3 bases at J, leaving 6 bases unmatched. Looked up from germline, CDR1 is MGHRA and CDR2 is YSYEKL.

The V and J genes are TRBV5-1 and TRBJ2-7, with unresolved D. This CDR3 has 15 residues. V was pared by 0 bases and J by 1 base, with 11 bases between. Germline-derived CDR1 and CDR2 are SGHRS and YFSETQ. In nucleotides, the CDR3 is TGCGCCAGCAGCTTGGTGGCCGGGTTATCCTACGAGCAGTACTTC. Translation gives CASSLVAGLSYEQYF.

The chain combines TRBV28 with TRBJ1-2; 7 nucleotides line up with TRBD1. This CDR3 comprises 15 residues. With 5 bases clipped from V and 9 bases from J, the junction kept 15 bases outside the gene matches. The germline CDR1 and CDR2 sequences are MDHEN and SYDVKM. CDR3 loop: CASSSGTEDFGSYTF. The DNA of the CDR3 is TGTGCCAGCAGTAGTGGGACAGAAGATTTTGGTAGCTACACCTTC.